Below, 25 T cell receptor beta chains from the same sample are listed, as sequenced in a study of T cell responses to AZD1222 COVID-19 vaccine. The repertoire was sequenced with immunoSEQ multiplex PCR; TCRdb's copy has only in-frame clones and lacks some. This sample has about 140,000 clones, with roughly 92% found just once. The source material was peripheral blood, sampled on day 0 of AZD1222 vaccination. The receptors stem from an adult in good health.

V is TRBV4-2 and J is TRBJ2-7; TRBD2 aligns across 7 bases. The CDR3 runs to 17 residues. V trimming: 0 bases; J trimming: 1 base; junction bases outside the gene matches: 9. CDR1 is LGHNA, CDR2 YNFKEQ, per germline. As DNA, the CDR3 is TGTGCCAGCAGCCAAGATTTGTGGGGGGGAGGATCCTACGAGCAGTACTTC. Translating it yields CASSQDLWGGGSYEQYF.

The chain links TRBV4-1 to TRBJ2-7; possible D gene TRBD2, 5 bases. CDR1 is MGHRA, CDR2 YSYEKL, per germline. Trimming shortened V by 1 base and J by 3 bases, and 10 bases separated the two germline ends. This CDR3 spans 14 amino acids. This CDR3 reads CASSQGSGGYEQYF. The CDR3 region has the DNA TGCGCCAGCAGCCAAGGTTCCGGAGGCTACGAGCAGTACTTC.

In its sample, this clone was seen once. CDR3 loop: CASSQDPGGSKNIQYF. In DNA form, the CDR3 reads TGTGCCAGCAGCCAAGACCCAGGGGGATCCAAAAACATTCAGTACTTC. The V gene is TRBV3-1 (or the pseudogene TRBV3-2), the J gene TRBJ2-4, with 7 nucleotides matching TRBD1. Germline trimming cut 0 bases from V and 2 bases from J; bases unmatched to any gene: 4. Per germline, CDR1 LGHDT and CDR2 YNNKEL (reference sequence). This CDR3 spans 16 amino acids.

The V gene is TRBV5-1, the J gene TRBJ2-1, with a weak D call TRBD2 (5 bases). CDR3 size: 13 residues. With 0 bases removed from V and 10 bases from J, the gap between germline ends came to 11 bases. Per the germline V gene, CDR1 is SGHRS and CDR2 is YFSETQ. The CDR3: CASSLGGGIEQFF. As DNA, the CDR3 is TGCGCCAGCAGCTTGGGCGGAGGCATAGAGCAGTTCTTC. Full variable domain (remainder filled in from reference TRBV5-1 and TRBJ2-1): KAGVTQTPRYLIKTRGQQVTLSCSPISGHRSVSWYQQTPGQGLQFLFEYFSETQRNKGNFPGRFSGRQFSNSRSEMNVSTLELGDSALYLCASSLGGGIEQFFGPGTRLTVL.

The DNA for the CDR3 is TGTGCCAGCAGCTTAGCGGCAGGGGGATCCGGGACCCAGTACTTC. Its protein product is CASSLAAGGSGTQYF. The chain carries TRBV7-9 and TRBJ2-5, with 7 bases fitting TRBD1. This CDR3 spans 15 amino acids. J lost 7 bases, V lost 0 bases, and 8 bases had no gene match. The germline V gene encodes CDR1 SEHNR and CDR2 FQNEAQ (reference sequence).

J is TRBJ2-2 and V is TRBV6-4; 8 bases map to TRBD2. Germline V gene lookup returns CDR1 MRHNA and CDR2 SNTAGT. The trim removed 5 bases at V and 5 bases at J, leaving 7 bases unmatched. This CDR3 region has 15 residues. CDR3 DNA sequence: TGTGCCAGCAGTCCCAGCGGGAGCTCGACCGGGGAGCTGTTTTTT. This translates into CASSPSGSSTGELFF.

V gene TRBV20-1 combines with J gene TRBJ1-1; D may be TRBD1 (6 bases). The CDR3 consists of 15 residues. Trimming shortened V by 3 bases and J by 0 bases, and 14 bases separated the two germline ends. Germline CDR1 DFQATT, CDR2 SNEGSKA (reference sequence). Here the CDR3 reads CSASESGGMNTEAFF. The CDR3 DNA is TGCAGTGCTAGTGAAAGCGGGGGCATGAACACTGAAGCTTTCTTT.

The chain employs TRBV5-4 and TRBJ2-1; the D gene could be TRBD1 or TRBD2 (5 bases each). V lost 5 bases and J lost 0, with 15 bases in between. There are 16 residues in the CDR3. Germline-derived CDR1 and CDR2 are SGHNT and YYREEE (reference sequence). In nucleotides, the CDR3 is TGTGCCAGCAGGGCCGGGACCGAAGGCTCCTACAATGAGCAGTTCTTC. Translated: CASRAGTEGSYNEQFF.

This rearrangement joins TRBV2 to TRBJ1-6; D remains ambiguous. Trimming removed 6 bases from V and 0 bases from J, with 12 bases in between. The CDR3 length is 16 residues. Germline CDR1 is SNHLY and CDR2 is FYNNEI. The CDR3 nucleotides read TGTGCCAGCAGCGTTACAGTACTCTCCTATAATTCACCCCTCCACTTT. Its translation is CASSVTVLSYNSPLHF.

The V and J genes are TRBV3-1 (or the pseudogene TRBV3-2) and TRBJ2-3; no reliable D call. V was trimmed by 2 bases and J by 2 bases, leaving 23 bases between them. The CDR3 consists of 19 residues. In germline, CDR1 is LGHDT, CDR2 YNNKEL (reference sequence). The CDR3 nucleotides are TGTGCCAGCAGCCAACTTTATGCGAAAACCAGATTACCCACAGATACGCAGTATTTT. As protein: CASSQLYAKTRLPTDTQYF.

V is TRBV19 and J is TRBJ2-1, with 9 bases matching TRBD2. This CDR3 spans 16 amino acids. Germline CDR1 reads LNHDA; CDR2 reads SQIVND (reference sequence). With 4 bases clipped from V and 4 bases from J, the junction kept 8 bases outside the gene matches. The CDR3 nucleotides are TGTGCCAGTAGTACGGGTAGCGGGGGCCTATACAATGAGCAGTTCTTC. Translating it yields CASSTGSGGLYNEQFF. The whole variable domain, remainder taken from reference TRBV19 and TRBJ2-1, is DGGITQSPKYLFRKEGQNVTLSCEQNLNHDAMYWYRQDPGQGLRLIYYSQIVNDFQKGDIAEGYSVSREKKESFPLTVTSAQKNPTAFYLCASSTGSGGLYNEQFFGPGTRLTVL.

J is TRBJ2-3 and V is TRBV5-1; 10 positions match TRBD1. With 5 bases clipped from V and 4 bases from J, the junction kept 4 bases outside the gene matches. The CDR3 consists of 14 residues. Germline lookup yields CDR1 SGHRS and CDR2 YFSETQ. The CDR3 DNA is TGCGCCAGCAGAGACAGGGGGCATGCAGATACGCAGTATTTT. Residues: CASRDRGHADTQYF.

This chain uses TRBV6-1 with TRBJ2-5, with D tentatively TRBD1 (6 bases). This CDR3 region has 15 residues. Germline V gene sequence: CDR1 MNHNS, CDR2 SASEGT. The V and J ends lost 3 bases and 4 bases respectively, with 15 bases between them. Written as DNA, the CDR3 is TGTGCCAGCAGTGAGGTTCCAGGGGCAAGAGAGACCCAGTACTTC. This codes for CASSEVPGARETQYF.

The chain recombines TRBV5-5 with TRBJ1-4, with unresolved D. V was clipped by 5 bases and J by 8 bases, with 7 bases between them. The CDR3 sequence is 11 residues long. Germline CDR1 and CDR2: SGHKS and YYEKEE (reference sequence). The CDR3 loop reads CASRQDEKLFF. CDR3 DNA: TGTGCCAGCAGGCAAGACGAAAAACTGTTTTTT.

This clone showed up just once. The chain is built from TRBV25-1 and TRBJ2-5; D gene ambiguous. V lost 1 base and J lost 2, with 8 bases in between. Germline CDR1 MGHDK, CDR2 SYGVNS. CDR3 size: 14 residues. The CDR3 DNA sequence: TGTGCCAGCAGTGAATTAGCCGTACAAGAGACCCAGTACTTC. Translated, it gives CASSELAVQETQYF.

V and J are TRBV5-1 and TRBJ1-2, with 10 bases fitting TRBD1. Losses at the gene ends were 4 bases for V and 7 bases for J; bases not matched to a gene: 7. Germline CDR1 and CDR2: SGHRS and YFSETQ. This CDR3 comprises 14 residues. DNA of the CDR3: TGCGCCAGCAGCACAGGGACAGGGGAAGGTGGCTACACCTTC. The encoded protein is CASSTGTGEGGYTF.

The rearrangement joins TRBV7-2 to TRBJ2-1, with TRBD2 matching 10 bases. Trimming at V came to 5 bases and at J to 5 bases, leaving 6 bases not matched to a gene. The length of the CDR3 is 15 residues. Germline-derived CDR1 and CDR2 are SGHTA and FQGNSA. Here the CDR3 DNA reads TGTGCCAGCAGCCGCGATGGACTAGCGGACAATGAGCAGTTCTTC. Protein sequence: CASSRDGLADNEQFF.

The chain combines TRBV11-2 with TRBJ2-7, with D possibly matching TRBD2 (5 bases). Germline V gene data show CDR1 as SGHAT and CDR2 as FQNNGV. This CDR3 contains 17 residues. Trimming left V 5 bases short and J 3 bases short, with 23 bases between. CDR3 in DNA: TGTGCCAGCAGCCTAACTTTTAACGGAGCCGAGGGCTACGAGCAGTACTTC. This gives the protein CASSLTFNGAEGYEQYF.

The genes are TRBV18 and TRBJ2-7; no definite D call. Deletions cut 3 bases from V and 6 bases from J, with 15 bases between. This CDR3 contains 14 residues. Germline V gene data show CDR1 as KGHSH and CDR2 as LQKENI. The CDR3 is CASSPSAGIGEQYF. CDR3 DNA sequence: TGTGCCAGCTCACCTTCGGCAGGAATAGGCGAGCAGTACTTC.

This chain joins TRBV28 and TRBJ2-4; D might be TRBD1 or TRBD2, each matching 5 bases. Germline assignment: CDR1 MDHEN and CDR2 SYDVKM. V was shortened by 2 bases and J by 0 bases, with 17 bases between the two germline ends. The CDR3 extends over 18 amino acids. This CDR3 reads CASSLGSGPGTAKNIQYF. The CDR3 nucleotides are TGTGCCAGCAGTTTAGGTAGTGGACCCGGGACAGCCAAAAACATTCAGTACTTC.

V is TRBV29-1 and J is TRBJ1-3, with TRBD1 matching 11 bases. The CDR3 contains 13 residues. V lost 4 bases and J lost 7; bases outside the gene matches: 3. CDR1 and CDR2 from the germline V gene are SQVTM and ANQGSEA. In DNA, the CDR3 is TGCAGCGTTGGAGGGACAGGGGGTAACACCATATATTTT. This codes for CSVGGTGGNTIYF.

The chain links TRBV11-2 to TRBJ1-6; 7 bases are shared with TRBD1. The CDR3 sequence is 15 residues long. V shed 5 bases and J 6 bases; nucleotides not matched to a gene: 7. The germline V gene has CDR1 SGHAT and CDR2 FQNNGV. Here the CDR3 reads CASSHWGQLNSPLHF. The CDR3 nucleotides are TGTGCCAGCAGCCACTGGGGACAGCTTAATTCACCCCTCCACTTT.

CDR3 protein: CASSQDGGRITDTQYF. The CDR3 DNA reads TGTGCCAGCAGCCAAGACGGGGGGCGCATAACAGATACGCAGTATTTT. This chain uses TRBV3-1 (or the pseudogene TRBV3-2) with TRBJ2-3; perhaps TRBD2 as D (7 bases). Germline V gene sequence: CDR1 LGHDT, CDR2 YNNKEL (reference sequence). This CDR3 region has 16 residues. V dropped 0 bases and J dropped 3 bases, with 13 bases sitting between them.

This sequence joins TRBV21-1 and TRBJ2-1; the table's TRBD2 call for D was not verified on the DNA. TRBV21-1 has pseudogene status. This CDR3 contains 21 residues. CDR3 DNA sequence: TGTGCCAGCAGCAGGGTAACAGGGGGCCGGACTAGCGGGAGCACCTACAATGAGCAGTTCTTC. Its translation: CASSRVTGGRTSGSTYNEQFF.

J is TRBJ1-1 and V is TRBV19; D perhaps matches TRBD1 (6 bases). Germline V CDR1 and CDR2: LNHDA, SQIVND (reference sequence). CDR3 length: 17 amino acids. V was cut by 1 base and J by 0 bases, with 15 bases left in between. Written as DNA, the CDR3 is TGTGCCAGTAGTATAGTTCGAGGGGGGCCGTTGAACACTGAAGCTTTCTTT. Amino acids: CASSIVRGGPLNTEAFF.